This T cell receptor (beta chain) appears in the sequencing data of a study of molecular identifiers for immune sequencing clone quantification. TCRdb reanalysed the PCR reads using MiXCR and keeps one entry per CDR3 protein. Among around 480,000 distinct CDR3 sequences listed, around 21% were seen once. Germline lookup yields CDR1 MNHEY and CDR2 SVGEGT. The CDR3 extends over 14 amino acids. V lost 0 bases and J lost 6, with 9 bases in between. This clonotype has ten or more counts. Sequencing was done on a sample of naive CD8+ T cells from blood, with Jurkat cell RNA spiked in. The subset was: FACS-sorted CD8+CD4-CCR7+CD45RA+ naive T cells. This chain connects TRBV6-2 or TRBV6-3 to TRBJ1-5; D uncertain. The sequence was collected from a human donor in good health. Some libraries in this study had Jurkat cell RNA spiked in. CDR3 nucleotides: TGTGCCAGCAGTTACTCGACGGGGTTTCAGCCCCAGCATTTT. Amino acid sequence: CASSYSTGFQPQHF.